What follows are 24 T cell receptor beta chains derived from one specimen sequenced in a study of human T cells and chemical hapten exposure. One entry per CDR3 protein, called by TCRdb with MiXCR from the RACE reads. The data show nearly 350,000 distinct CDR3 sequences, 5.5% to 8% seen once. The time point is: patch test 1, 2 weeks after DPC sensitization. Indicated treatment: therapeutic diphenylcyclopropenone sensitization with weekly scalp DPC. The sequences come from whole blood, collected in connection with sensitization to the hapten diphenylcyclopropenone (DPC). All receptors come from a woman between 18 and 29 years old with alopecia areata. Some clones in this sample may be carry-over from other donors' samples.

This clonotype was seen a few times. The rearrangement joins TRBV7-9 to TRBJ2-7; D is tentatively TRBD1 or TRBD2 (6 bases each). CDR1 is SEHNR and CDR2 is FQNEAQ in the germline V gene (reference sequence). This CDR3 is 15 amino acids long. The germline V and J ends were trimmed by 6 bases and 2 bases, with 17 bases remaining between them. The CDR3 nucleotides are TGTGCCAGCAGATCCGCGTTGGGGGGCCCCTACGAGCAGTACTTC. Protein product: CASRSALGGPYEQYF.

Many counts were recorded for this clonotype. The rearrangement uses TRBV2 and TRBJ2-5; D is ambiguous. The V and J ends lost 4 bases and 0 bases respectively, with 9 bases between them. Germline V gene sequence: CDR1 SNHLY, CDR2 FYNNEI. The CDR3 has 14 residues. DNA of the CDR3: TGTGCCAGCAGTGGTGGTTCAGACCAAGAGACCCAGTACTTC. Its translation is CASSGGSDQETQYF.

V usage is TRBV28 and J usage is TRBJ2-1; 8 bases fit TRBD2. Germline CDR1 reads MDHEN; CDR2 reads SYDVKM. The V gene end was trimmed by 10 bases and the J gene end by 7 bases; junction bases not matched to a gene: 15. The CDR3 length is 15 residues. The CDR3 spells CATSPIRGGLNEQFF. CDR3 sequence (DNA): TGTGCCACCTCTCCTATACGGGGGGGCCTGAATGAGCAGTTCTTC.

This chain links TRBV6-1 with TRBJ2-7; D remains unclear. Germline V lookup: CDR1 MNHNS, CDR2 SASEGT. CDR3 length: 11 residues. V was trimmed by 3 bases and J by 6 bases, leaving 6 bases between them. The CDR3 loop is CASSEMTEQYF. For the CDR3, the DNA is TGTGCCAGCAGTGAGATGACCGAGCAGTACTTC.

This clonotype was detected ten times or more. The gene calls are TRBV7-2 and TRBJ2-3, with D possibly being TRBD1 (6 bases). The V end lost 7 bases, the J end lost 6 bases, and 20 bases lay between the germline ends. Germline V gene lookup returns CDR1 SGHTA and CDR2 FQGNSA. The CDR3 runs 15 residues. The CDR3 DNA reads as TGTGCCAGCAAAAGACCGGGATCGAGGGGGGATACGCAGTATTTT. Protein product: CASKRPGSRGDTQYF.

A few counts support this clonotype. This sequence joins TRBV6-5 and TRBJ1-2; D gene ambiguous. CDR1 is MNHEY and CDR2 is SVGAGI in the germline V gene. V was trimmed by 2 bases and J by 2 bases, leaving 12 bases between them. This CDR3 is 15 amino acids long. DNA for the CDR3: TGTGCCAGCAGTTACAAAGGGTCCCCAAACTATGGCTACACCTTC. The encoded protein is CASSYKGSPNYGYTF.

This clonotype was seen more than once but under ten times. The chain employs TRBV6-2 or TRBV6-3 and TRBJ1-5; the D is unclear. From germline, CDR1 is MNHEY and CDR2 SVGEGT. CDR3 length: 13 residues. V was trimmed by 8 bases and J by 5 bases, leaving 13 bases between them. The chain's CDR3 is CASQAWIHQPQHF. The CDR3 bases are TGTGCCAGCCAAGCCTGGATACATCAGCCCCAGCATTTT.

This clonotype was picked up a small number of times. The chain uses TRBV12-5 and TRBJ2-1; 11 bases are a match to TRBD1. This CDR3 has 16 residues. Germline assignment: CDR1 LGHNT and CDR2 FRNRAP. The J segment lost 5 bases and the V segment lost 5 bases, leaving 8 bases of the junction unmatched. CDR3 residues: CASGSRDRGFHNEQFF. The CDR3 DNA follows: TGTGCTAGTGGTAGCAGGGACAGGGGGTTCCACAATGAGCAGTTCTTC.

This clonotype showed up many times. In DNA, the CDR3 is TGTGCCAGCAGTTCCGGACAGGGAAAGTACTTC. Translating it yields CASSSGQGKYF. V and J are TRBV12-3 or TRBV12-4 and TRBJ2-7, with 8 bases fitting TRBD1. CDR3 length equals 11 residues. The V segment lost 4 bases and the J segment 11 bases; nucleotides outside the gene matches: 4.

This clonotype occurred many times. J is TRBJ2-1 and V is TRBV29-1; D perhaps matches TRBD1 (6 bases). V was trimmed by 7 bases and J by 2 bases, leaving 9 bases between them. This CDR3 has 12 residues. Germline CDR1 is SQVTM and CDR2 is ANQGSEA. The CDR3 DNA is TGCAGCGCGCGGACAGCCTACAATGAGCAGTTCTTC. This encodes CSARTAYNEQFF.

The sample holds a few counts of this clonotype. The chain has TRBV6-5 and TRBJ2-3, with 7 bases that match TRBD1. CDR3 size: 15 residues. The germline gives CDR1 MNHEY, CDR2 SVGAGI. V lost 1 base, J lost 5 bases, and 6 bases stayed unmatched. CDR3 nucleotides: TGTGCCAGCAGTTACTGGGCAGGGGGAGAAGATACGCAGTATTTT. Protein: CASSYWAGGEDTQYF.

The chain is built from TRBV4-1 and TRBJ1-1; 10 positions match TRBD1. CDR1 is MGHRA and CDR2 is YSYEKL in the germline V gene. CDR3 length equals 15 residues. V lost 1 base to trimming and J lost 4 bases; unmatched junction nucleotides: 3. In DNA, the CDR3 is TGCGCCAGCAGCCAAGCGAGACAGGGGGCCACTGAAGCTTTCTTT. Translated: CASSQARQGATEAFF.

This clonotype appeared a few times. The CDR3 sequence: CASSPYRGRVAFF. The CDR3 DNA sequence: TGTGCCAGCTCACCATACAGGGGGCGCGTAGCTTTCTTT. V gene TRBV18 combines with J gene TRBJ1-1; 9 nucleotides align to TRBD1. Germline CDR1 KGHSH, CDR2 LQKENI. With V trimmed by 2 bases and J by 10 bases, 5 bases remained unmatched. The CDR3 covers 13 residues.

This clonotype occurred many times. DNA of the CDR3: TGTGCCAGCAGTTTGAGGGCTGAAGCTTTCTTT. This encodes CASSLRAEAFF. This chain uses TRBV6-2 or TRBV6-3 with TRBJ1-1; D is unclear. The V gene's germline CDR1 is MNHEY and CDR2 SVGEGT. V shed 4 bases and J shed 6 bases, with 6 bases lying between them. The CDR3 covers 11 residues.

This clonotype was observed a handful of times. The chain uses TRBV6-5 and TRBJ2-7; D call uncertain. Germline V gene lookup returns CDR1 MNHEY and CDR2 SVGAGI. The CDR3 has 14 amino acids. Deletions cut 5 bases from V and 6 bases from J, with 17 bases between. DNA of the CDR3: TGTGCCAGCAGTCCAACTACAACGGCAGTCGAGCAGTACTTC. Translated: CASSPTTTAVEQYF.

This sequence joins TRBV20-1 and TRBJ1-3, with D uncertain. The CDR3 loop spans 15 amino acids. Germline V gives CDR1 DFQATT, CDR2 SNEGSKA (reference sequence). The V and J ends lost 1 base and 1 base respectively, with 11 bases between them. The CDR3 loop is CSARGRVGSGNTIYF. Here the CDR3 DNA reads TGCAGTGCTAGAGGGAGGGTCGGATCTGGAAACACCATATATTTT.

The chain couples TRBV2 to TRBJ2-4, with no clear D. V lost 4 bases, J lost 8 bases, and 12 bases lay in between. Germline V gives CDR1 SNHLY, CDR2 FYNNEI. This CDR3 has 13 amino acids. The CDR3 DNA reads TGTGCCAGCAGTGGACCCAGCGCCGACATTCAGTACTTC. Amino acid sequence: CASSGPSADIQYF.

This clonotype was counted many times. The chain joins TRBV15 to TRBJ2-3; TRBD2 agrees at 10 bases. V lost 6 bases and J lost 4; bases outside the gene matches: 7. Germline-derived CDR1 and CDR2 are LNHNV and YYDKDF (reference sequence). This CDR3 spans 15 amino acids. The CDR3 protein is CATRAGGFEADTQYF. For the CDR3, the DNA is TGTGCCACCAGAGCGGGGGGGTTCGAGGCAGATACGCAGTATTTT.

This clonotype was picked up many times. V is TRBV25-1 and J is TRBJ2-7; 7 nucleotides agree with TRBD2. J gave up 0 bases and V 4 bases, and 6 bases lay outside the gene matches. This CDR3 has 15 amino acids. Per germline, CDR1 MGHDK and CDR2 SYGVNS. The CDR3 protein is CASSVGGYRSYEQYF. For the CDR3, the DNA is TGTGCCAGCAGTGTCGGGGGGTACCGCTCCTACGAGCAGTACTTC.

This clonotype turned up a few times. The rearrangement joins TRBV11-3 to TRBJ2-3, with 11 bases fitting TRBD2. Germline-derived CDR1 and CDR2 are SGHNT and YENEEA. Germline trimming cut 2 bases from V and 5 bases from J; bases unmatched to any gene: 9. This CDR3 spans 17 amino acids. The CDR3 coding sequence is TGTGCCAGCAGCTTAAGGCTAGCGGGGGGTCCTCGAGATACGCAGTATTTT. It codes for CASSLRLAGGPRDTQYF.

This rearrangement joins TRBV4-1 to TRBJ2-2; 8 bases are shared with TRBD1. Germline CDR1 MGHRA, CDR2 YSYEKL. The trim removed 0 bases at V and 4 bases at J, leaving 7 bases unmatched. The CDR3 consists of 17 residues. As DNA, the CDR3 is TGCGCCAGCAGCCAAGATGGGACAGGACGTGGCACCGGGGAGCTGTTTTTT. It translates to CASSQDGTGRGTGELFF.

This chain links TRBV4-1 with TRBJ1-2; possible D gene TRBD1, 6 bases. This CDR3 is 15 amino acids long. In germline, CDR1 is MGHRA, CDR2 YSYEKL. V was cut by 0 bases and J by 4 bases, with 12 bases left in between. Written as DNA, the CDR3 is TGCGCCAGCAGCCAAGAAGGACAGCTCTTCTATGGCTACACCTTC. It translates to CASSQEGQLFYGYTF.

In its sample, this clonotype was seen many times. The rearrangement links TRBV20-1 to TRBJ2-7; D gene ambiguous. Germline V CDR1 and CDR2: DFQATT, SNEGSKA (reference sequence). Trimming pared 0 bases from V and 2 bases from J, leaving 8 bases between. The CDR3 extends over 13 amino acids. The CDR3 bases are TGCAGTGCTAGAGATCCCCAAACCTACGAGCAGTACTTC. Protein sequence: CSARDPQTYEQYF.

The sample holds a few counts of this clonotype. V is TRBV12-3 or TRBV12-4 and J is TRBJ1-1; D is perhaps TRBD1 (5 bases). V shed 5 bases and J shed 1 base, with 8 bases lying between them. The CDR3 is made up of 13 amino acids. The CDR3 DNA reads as TGTGCCAGCAGTATCAGGGAGAACACTGAAGCTTTCTTT. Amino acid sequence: CASSIRENTEAFF.